These 2 T cell receptor beta chains originate from one sample sequenced in a study of T cell responses to AZD1222 COVID-19 vaccine. Measured with immunoSEQ multiplex PCR; TCRdb has only the in-frame clones, and not every one. This table holds 150,000 to 200,000 clones, more than 75% found once. Source: peripheral blood, taken on day 0 of MenACWY control vaccination. The origin of the receptors is an adult in good health.

The V call is TRBV6-5, the J call TRBJ1-3; no clear D gene. Germline V gene data show CDR1 as MNHEY and CDR2 as SVGAGI. With 2 bases removed from V and 3 bases from J, the gap between germline ends came to 5 bases. There are 13 residues in the CDR3. In DNA form, the CDR3 reads TGTGCCAGCAGTTACGAGGTTGGAAACACCATATATTTT. Protein: CASSYEVGNTIYF.

This clone was counted a single time. The CDR3 is CASSLGPGSPLHF. The CDR3 region has the DNA TGTGCCAGCAGCTTAGGTCCGGGTTCACCCCTCCACTTT. The chain links TRBV7-9 to TRBJ1-6, with D unclear. V was trimmed by 1 base and J by 9 bases, leaving 7 bases between them. Germline V CDR1 and CDR2: SEHNR, FQNEAQ (reference sequence). The CDR3 contains 13 residues.